The 6 T cell receptor beta chains reported below all come from one sample, sequenced in a study of cytomegalovirus exposure and HLA in healthy donors. PCR employed 60 Vbeta and 13 Jbeta primers. The protocol was immunoSEQ multiplex PCR, while the TCRdb copy is restricted to in-frame clones and leaves out a portion. The profile shows over 150,000 clones, 80% of them singletons. Sequencing was performed on PBMCs. All receptors come from a woman between 35 and 50 years old in good health and CMV-seropositive.

The rearrangement links TRBV4-1 to TRBJ1-5; D is unresolved. V was shortened by 4 bases and J by 0 bases, with 10 bases between the two germline ends. Germline V CDR1 and CDR2: MGHRA, YSYEKL. This CDR3 comprises 15 residues. CDR3 DNA sequence: TGCGCCAGCAGCCCCGACAATTTTAGCAATCAGCCCCAGCATTTT. It encodes CASSPDNFSNQPQHF.

The rearrangement joins TRBV29-1 to TRBJ1-1, with D unresolved. The ends were cut back, 6 bases at V and 1 base at J, with 12 bases in the middle. The germline gives CDR1 SQVTM, CDR2 ANQGSEA. The CDR3 has 13 residues. CDR3 coding DNA: TGCAGCGTGGGAGGCAGGAAGAACACTGAAGCTTTCTTT. Encoded protein: CSVGGRKNTEAFF.

CDR3 in amino acids: CASRPGDWFNEKLFF. The CDR3 nucleotides read TGTGCCAGCAGGCCCGGGGATTGGTTTAATGAAAAACTGTTTTTT. This chain uses TRBV6-1 with TRBJ1-4; no clear D gene. CDR3 length: 15 residues. Germline CDR1 is MNHNS and CDR2 is SASEGT. Trimming took 6 bases from V and 4 from J, leaving 15 bases between them.

In DNA form, the CDR3 reads TGTGCCAGCAGTCCAAGACAGGGGGGACCCTACAATGAGCAGTTCTTC. It is translated as CASSPRQGGPYNEQFF. The V call is TRBV27, the J call TRBJ2-1, with 9 nucleotides matching TRBD1. The CDR3 spans 16 residues. V dropped 5 bases and J dropped 2; count of bases not matched to a gene: 7. Germline values: CDR1 MNHEY, CDR2 SMNVEV (reference sequence).

About this clone: The sample has other DNA sequences that encode this CDR3 too. The chain recombines TRBV27 with TRBJ2-3; TRBD2 aligns across 14 bases. V lost 5 bases, J lost 2 bases, and 9 bases stayed unmatched. Germline assignment: CDR1 MNHEY and CDR2 SMNVEV (reference sequence). CDR3 size: 18 residues. CDR3 sequence reads: CASSTGTSGSIVTDTQYF. CDR3 bases: TGTGCCAGCAGTACCGGGACTAGCGGGAGCATTGTCACAGATACGCAGTATTTT.

The gene calls are TRBV5-6 and TRBJ2-5; 11 bases align to TRBD2. Germline V gene data show CDR1 as SGHDT and CDR2 as YYEEEE. This CDR3 comprises 17 residues. Trimming took 3 bases from V and 2 from J; bases not matched to a gene: 9. CDR3 DNA sequence: TGTGCCAGCAGCTGGGGCCCTAGCGGGGGGCTACAAGAGACCCAGTACTTC. This encodes CASSWGPSGGLQETQYF.